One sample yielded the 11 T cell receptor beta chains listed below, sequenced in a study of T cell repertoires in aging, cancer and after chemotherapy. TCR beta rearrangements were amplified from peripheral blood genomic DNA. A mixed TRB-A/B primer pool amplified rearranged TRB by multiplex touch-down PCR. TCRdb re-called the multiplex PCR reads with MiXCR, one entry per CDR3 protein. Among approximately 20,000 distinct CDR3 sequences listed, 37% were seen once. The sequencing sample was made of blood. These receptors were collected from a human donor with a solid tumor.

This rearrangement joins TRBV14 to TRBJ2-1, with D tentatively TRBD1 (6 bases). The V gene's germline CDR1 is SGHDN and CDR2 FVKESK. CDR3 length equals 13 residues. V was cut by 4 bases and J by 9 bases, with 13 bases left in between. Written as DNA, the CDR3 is TGTGCCAGCAGCCGGGAACAGGGCATTGAGCAGTTCTTC. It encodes CASSREQGIEQFF.

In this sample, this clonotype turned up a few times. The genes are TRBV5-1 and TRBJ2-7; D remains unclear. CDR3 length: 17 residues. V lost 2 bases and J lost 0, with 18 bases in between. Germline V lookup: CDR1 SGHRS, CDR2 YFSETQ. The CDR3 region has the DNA TGCGCCAGCAGCTTTCTTCCCCCACGCGAAGCCTCCTACGAGCAGTACTTC. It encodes CASSFLPPREASYEQYF. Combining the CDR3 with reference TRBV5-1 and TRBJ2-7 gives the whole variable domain KAGVTQTPRYLIKTRGQQVTLSCSPISGHRSVSWYQQTPGQGLQFLFEYFSETQRNKGNFPGRFSGRQFSNSRSEMNVSTLELGDSALYLCASSFLPPREASYEQYFGPGTRLTVT.

CDR3 nucleotides: TGTGCCAGCAGTGGACAGGGTCGAACATACAATGAGCAGTTCTTC. It is translated as CASSGQGRTYNEQFF. This chain connects TRBV12-3 or TRBV12-4 to TRBJ2-1, with 8 bases fitting TRBD1. V shed 5 bases and J 4 bases; nucleotides not matched to a gene: 7. The CDR3 is 15 amino acids.

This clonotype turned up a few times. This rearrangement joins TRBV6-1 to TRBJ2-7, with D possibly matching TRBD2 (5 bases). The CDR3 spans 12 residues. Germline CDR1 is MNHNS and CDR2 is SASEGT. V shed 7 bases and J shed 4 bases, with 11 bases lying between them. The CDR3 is CASKMTGYEQYF. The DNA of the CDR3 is TGTGCCAGCAAGATGACGGGGTACGAGCAGTACTTC.

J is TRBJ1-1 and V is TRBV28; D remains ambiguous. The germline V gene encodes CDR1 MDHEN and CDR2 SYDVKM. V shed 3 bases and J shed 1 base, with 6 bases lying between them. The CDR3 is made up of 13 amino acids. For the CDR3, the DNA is TGTGCCAGCAGTTTTGATCCGAACACTGAAGCTTTCTTT. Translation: CASSFDPNTEAFF. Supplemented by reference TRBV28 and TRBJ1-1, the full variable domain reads DVKVTQSSRYLVKRTGEKVFLECVQDMDHENMFWYRQDPGLGLRLIYFSYDVKMKEKGDIPEGYSVSREKKERFSLILESASTNQTSMYLCASSFDPNTEAFFGQGTRLTVV.

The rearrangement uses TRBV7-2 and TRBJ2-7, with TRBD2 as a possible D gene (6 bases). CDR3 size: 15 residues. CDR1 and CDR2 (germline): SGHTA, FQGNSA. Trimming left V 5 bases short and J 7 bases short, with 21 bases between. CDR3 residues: CASSQQPGLSGEQYF. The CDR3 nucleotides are TGTGCCAGCAGCCAACAACCGGGACTTTCGGGGGAGCAGTACTTC.

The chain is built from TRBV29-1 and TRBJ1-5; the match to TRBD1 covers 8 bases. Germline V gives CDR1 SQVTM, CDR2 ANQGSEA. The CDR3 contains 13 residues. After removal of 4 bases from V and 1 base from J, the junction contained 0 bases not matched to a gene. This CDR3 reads CSVGQGSNQPQHF. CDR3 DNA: TGCAGCGTTGGACAGGGGAGCAATCAGCCCCAGCATTTT.

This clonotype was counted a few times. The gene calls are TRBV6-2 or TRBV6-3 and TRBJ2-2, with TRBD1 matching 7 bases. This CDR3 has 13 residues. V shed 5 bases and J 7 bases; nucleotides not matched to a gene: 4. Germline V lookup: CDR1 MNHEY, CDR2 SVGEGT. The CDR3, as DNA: TGTGCCAGCAGTGGGACAGCGGTCGGGGAGCTGTTTTTT. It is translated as CASSGTAVGELFF.

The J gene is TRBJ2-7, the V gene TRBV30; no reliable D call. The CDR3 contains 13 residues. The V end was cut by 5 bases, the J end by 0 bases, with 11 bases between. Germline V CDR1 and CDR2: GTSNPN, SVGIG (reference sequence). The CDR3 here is CAWRREASYEQYF. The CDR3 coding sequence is TGTGCCTGGCGAAGAGAGGCCTCCTACGAGCAGTACTTC.

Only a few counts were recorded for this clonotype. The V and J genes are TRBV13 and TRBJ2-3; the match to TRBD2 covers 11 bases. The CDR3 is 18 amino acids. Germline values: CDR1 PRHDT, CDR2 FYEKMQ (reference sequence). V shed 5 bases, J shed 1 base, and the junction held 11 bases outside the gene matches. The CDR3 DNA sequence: TGTGCCAGCAGCCCTAGACTAGCGGGACCATATCGCACAGATACGCAGTATTTT. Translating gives CASSPRLAGPYRTDTQYF. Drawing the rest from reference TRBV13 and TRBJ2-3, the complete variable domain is AAGVIQSPRHLIKEKRETATLKCYPIPRHDTVYWYQQGPGQDPQFLISFYEKMQSDKGSIPDRFSAQQFSDYHSELNMSSLELGDSALYFCASSPRLAGPYRTDTQYFGPGTRLTVL.

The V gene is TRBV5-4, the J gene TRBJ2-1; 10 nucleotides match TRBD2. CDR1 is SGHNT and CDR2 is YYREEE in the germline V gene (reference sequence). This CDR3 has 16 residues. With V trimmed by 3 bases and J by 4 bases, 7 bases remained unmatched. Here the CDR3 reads CASSSNIAGGYNEQFF. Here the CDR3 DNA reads TGTGCCAGCAGCTCGAATATAGCGGGAGGTTACAATGAGCAGTTCTTC.